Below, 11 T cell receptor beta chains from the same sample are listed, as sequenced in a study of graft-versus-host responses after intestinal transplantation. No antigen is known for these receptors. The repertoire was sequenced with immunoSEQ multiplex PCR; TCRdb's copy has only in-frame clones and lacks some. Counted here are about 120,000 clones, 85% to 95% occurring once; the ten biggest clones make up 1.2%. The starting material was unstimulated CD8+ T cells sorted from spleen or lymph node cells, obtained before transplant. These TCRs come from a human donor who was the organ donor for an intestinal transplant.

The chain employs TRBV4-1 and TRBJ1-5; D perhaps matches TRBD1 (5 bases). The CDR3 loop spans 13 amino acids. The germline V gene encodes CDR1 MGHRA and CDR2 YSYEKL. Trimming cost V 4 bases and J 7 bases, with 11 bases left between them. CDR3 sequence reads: CASSPAGRQPQHF. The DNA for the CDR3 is TGCGCCAGCAGCCCTGCAGGGCGGCAGCCCCAGCATTTT.

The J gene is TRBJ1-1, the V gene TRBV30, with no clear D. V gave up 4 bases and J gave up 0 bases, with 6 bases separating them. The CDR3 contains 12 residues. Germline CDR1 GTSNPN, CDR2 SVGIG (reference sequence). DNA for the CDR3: TGTGCCTGGAATTCGATGAACACTGAAGCTTTCTTT. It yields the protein CAWNSMNTEAFF.

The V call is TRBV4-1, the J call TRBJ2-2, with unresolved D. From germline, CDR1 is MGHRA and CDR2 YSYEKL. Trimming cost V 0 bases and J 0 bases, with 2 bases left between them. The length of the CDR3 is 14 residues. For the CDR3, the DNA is TGCGCCAGCAGCCAAGATCCGAACACCGGGGAGCTGTTTTTT. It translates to CASSQDPNTGELFF.

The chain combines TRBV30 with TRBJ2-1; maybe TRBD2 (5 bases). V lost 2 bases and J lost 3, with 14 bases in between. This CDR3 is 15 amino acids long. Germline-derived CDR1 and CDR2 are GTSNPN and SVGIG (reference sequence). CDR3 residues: CAWSREQLLYNEQFF. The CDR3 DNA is TGTGCCTGGAGTCGGGAACAGCTACTCTACAATGAGCAGTTCTTC.

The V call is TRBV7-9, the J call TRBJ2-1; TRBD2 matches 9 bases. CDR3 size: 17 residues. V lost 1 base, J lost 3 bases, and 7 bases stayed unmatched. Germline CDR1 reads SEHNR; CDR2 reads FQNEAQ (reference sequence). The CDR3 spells CASSLDERGVLYNEQFF. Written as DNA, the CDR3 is TGTGCCAGCAGCTTAGATGAGCGGGGGGTCCTCTACAATGAGCAGTTCTTC.

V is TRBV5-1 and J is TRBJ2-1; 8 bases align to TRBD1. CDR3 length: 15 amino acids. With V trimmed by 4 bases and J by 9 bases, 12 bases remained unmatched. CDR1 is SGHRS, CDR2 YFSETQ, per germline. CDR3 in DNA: TGCGCCAGCAGCCCTGGACAGGGTTTTGTGGGTGAGCAGTTCTTC. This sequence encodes CASSPGQGFVGEQFF. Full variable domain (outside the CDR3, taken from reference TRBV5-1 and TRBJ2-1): KAGVTQTPRYLIKTRGQQVTLSCSPISGHRSVSWYQQTPGQGLQFLFEYFSETQRNKGNFPGRFSGRQFSNSRSEMNVSTLELGDSALYLCASSPGQGFVGEQFFGPGTRLTVL.

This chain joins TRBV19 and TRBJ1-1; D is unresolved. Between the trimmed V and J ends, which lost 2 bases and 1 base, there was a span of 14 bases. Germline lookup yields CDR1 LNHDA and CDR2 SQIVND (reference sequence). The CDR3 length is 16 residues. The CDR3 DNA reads TGTGCCAGTAGTATAAGGAGGTCTAATTGGAACACTGAAGCTTTCTTT. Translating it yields CASSIRRSNWNTEAFF.

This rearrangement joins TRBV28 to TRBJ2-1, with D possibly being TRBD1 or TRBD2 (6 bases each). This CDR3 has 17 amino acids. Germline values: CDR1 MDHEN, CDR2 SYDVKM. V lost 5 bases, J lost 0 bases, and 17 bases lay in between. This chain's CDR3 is CASSLGRRGVSYNEQFF. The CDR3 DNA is TGTGCCAGCAGTCTAGGGCGAAGGGGGGTCTCCTACAATGAGCAGTTCTTC.

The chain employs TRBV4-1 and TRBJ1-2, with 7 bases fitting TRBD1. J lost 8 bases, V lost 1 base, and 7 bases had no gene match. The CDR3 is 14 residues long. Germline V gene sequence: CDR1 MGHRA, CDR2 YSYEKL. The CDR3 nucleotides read TGCGCCAGCAGCCAAGTAAGTGACAGGGAAGGCTACACCTTC. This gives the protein CASSQVSDREGYTF.

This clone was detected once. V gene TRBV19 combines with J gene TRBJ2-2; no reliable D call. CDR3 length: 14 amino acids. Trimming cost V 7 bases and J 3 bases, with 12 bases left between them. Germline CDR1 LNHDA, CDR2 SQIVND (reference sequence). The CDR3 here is CASIPGRYTGELFF. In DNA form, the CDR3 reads TGTGCCAGTATCCCAGGACGTTACACCGGGGAGCTGTTTTTT.

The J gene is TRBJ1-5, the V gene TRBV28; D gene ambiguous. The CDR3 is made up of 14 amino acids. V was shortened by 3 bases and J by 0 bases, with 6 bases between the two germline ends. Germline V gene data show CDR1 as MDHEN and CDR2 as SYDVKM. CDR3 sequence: CASSFSGSNQPQHF. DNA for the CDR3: TGTGCCAGCAGTTTTTCGGGTAGCAATCAGCCCCAGCATTTT.